The 9 T cell receptor beta chains reported below all come from one sample, sequenced in a study of T cell repertoires in cytomegalovirus infection. TCRdb passed the reads through MiXCR, listing each CDR3 protein once. The sample has roughly 920,000 distinct CDR3 sequences, about a third seen once. No antigens are known for them. The specimen comprised cultured CD8+ T cells from PBMCs, sampled from culture after CMV antigen stimulation. These receptors originate from a human donor in good health (CMV status not recorded). Some clones in this sample may be carry-over from other donors' samples.

This sequence joins TRBV9 and TRBJ2-1; TRBD1 matches 10 bases. Germline values: CDR1 SGDLS, CDR2 YYNGEE. This CDR3 region has 14 residues. V shed 6 bases and J 5 bases; nucleotides not matched to a gene: 5. The CDR3 reads CASNEGTGDNEQFF. CDR3 nucleotides: TGTGCCAGCAACGAAGGGACAGGGGACAATGAGCAGTTCTTC.

A few counts support this clonotype. The V call is TRBV19, the J call TRBJ1-1, with a possible D match to TRBD1 (5 bases). Trimming pared 7 bases from V and 3 bases from J, leaving 15 bases between. The CDR3 length is 14 residues. CDR1 and CDR2 (germline): LNHDA, SQIVND (reference sequence). Written as DNA, the CDR3 is TGTGCCAGTATGGAAGGGGCGGGTTACACTGAAGCTTTCTTT. Protein: CASMEGAGYTEAFF.

The chain's CDR3 is CASSLDTLSGSDIQYF. CDR3 DNA: TGTGCCAGCAGCTTAGACACGTTAAGCGGGAGCGACATTCAGTACTTC. The chain uses TRBV7-9 and TRBJ2-4; 8 nucleotides agree with TRBD2. The CDR3 is made up of 16 amino acids. Germline V gives CDR1 SEHNR, CDR2 FQNEAQ (reference sequence). The junction had 10 bases not matched to a gene; V was cut back by 1 base and J by 8 bases.

This clonotype was recorded a few times. The chain recombines TRBV7-8 with TRBJ1-6, with 7 bases fitting TRBD1. The CDR3 extends over 18 amino acids. Trimming at V came to 0 bases and at J to 5 bases, leaving 10 bases not matched to a gene. Looked up from germline, CDR1 is SGHVS and CDR2 is FQNEAQ. The CDR3 protein is CASSLAANQGVDNSPLHF. The CDR3 DNA reads as TGTGCCAGCAGCTTAGCGGCAAACCAGGGGGTCGATAATTCACCCCTCCACTTT.

In nucleotides, the CDR3 is TGTGCCAGCAGCTTGAATTTCGTATGGGGGGCCTATAATTCACCCCTCCACTTT. This sequence encodes CASSLNFVWGAYNSPLHF. The chain carries TRBV5-6 and TRBJ1-6; possibly TRBD1 for D (5 bases). CDR1 and CDR2 (germline): SGHDT, YYEEEE. The length of the CDR3 is 18 residues. Trimming shortened V by 1 base and J by 2 bases, and 16 bases separated the two germline ends.

CDR3 sequence: CASTRDSRTDTQYF. CDR3 DNA sequence: TGTGCCAGCACCCGGGACTCCCGCACAGATACGCAGTATTTT. V and J are TRBV12-3 or TRBV12-4 and TRBJ2-3, with TRBD2 as a possible D gene (6 bases). V was cut by 7 bases and J by 1 base, with 12 bases left in between. The CDR3 extends over 14 amino acids.

The V gene is TRBV20-1, the J gene TRBJ1-1; D is unclear. Germline V gene sequence: CDR1 DFQATT, CDR2 SNEGSKA (reference sequence). This CDR3 has 12 amino acids. Between the trimmed V and J ends, which lost 5 bases and 0 bases, there was a span of 7 bases. The CDR3 nucleotides are TGCAGTGCTTGGACTTTGAACACTGAAGCTTTCTTT. Translation: CSAWTLNTEAFF.

The chain couples TRBV27 to TRBJ2-7; D is perhaps TRBD2 (5 bases). The CDR3 is 12 amino acids. The V end was cut by 7 bases, the J end by 2 bases, with 9 bases between. Germline V gene sequence: CDR1 MNHEY, CDR2 SMNVEV (reference sequence). In DNA, the CDR3 is TGTGCCAGCAACGACGGGACCTACGAGCAGTACTTC. It is translated as CASNDGTYEQYF.

The chain links TRBV25-1 to TRBJ2-3; D may be TRBD2 (6 bases). Germline CDR1 reads MGHDK; CDR2 reads SYGVNS. The CDR3 extends over 15 amino acids. The germline V and J ends were trimmed by 1 base and 6 bases, with 14 bases remaining between them. CDR3 region: CASSEWETRTDTQYF. The CDR3 region has the DNA TGTGCCAGCAGTGAATGGGAGACTAGGACGGATACGCAGTATTTT.